One and the same sample provided the 22 T cell receptor beta chains below, sequenced in a study of OX40 agonist ivuxolimab in advanced cancers. TCRdb's table, derived via immunoSEQ multiplex PCR, lists solely in-frame clones and lacks some. The table includes fewer than 70,000 clones, roughly 85% detected once. The source material was CD4+ or CD8+ T cells sorted from blood, sampled in a trial of the OX40 agonist ivuxolimab. These receptors all come from an adult with an advanced solid tumor such as melanoma, head and neck, liver or kidney cancer.

CDR3 DNA sequence: TGTGCCAGCGGCTACAGGGGGCGAGCCCCAGATACGCAGTATTTT. Translating gives CASGYRGRAPDTQYF. This chain links TRBV28 with TRBJ2-3, with 9 bases fitting TRBD1. V gave up 8 bases and J gave up 4 bases; unmatched junction bases: 10. The CDR3 is made up of 15 amino acids. The germline V gene has CDR1 MDHEN and CDR2 SYDVKM.

This chain uses TRBV5-1 with TRBJ2-3; D is undetermined. Germline CDR1 and CDR2: SGHRS and YFSETQ. The V gene lost 0 bases and the J gene lost 1 base, with 6 bases spanning the gap. This CDR3 has 14 residues. The CDR3 spells CASSLDSGTDTQYF. CDR3 DNA: TGCGCCAGCAGCTTGGACAGTGGCACAGATACGCAGTATTTT. Full variable domain (rest looked up from reference TRBV5-1 and TRBJ2-3): KAGVTQTPRYLIKTRGQQVTLSCSPISGHRSVSWYQQTPGQGLQFLFEYFSETQRNKGNFPGRFSGRQFSNSRSEMNVSTLELGDSALYLCASSLDSGTDTQYFGPGTRLTVL.

This clone was picked up one time. The chain has TRBV7-9 and TRBJ2-5, with D uncertain. Germline CDR1 reads SEHNR; CDR2 reads FQNEAQ (reference sequence). The V end lost 2 bases, the J end lost 3 bases, and 4 bases lay between the germline ends. This CDR3 region has 12 residues. DNA of the CDR3: TGTGCCAGCAGCTTAACGGAAGAGACCCAGTACTTC. Its protein product is CASSLTEETQYF.

The chain combines TRBV6-1 with TRBJ1-2; 8 nucleotides line up with TRBD1. The CDR3 contains 16 residues. The junction had 13 bases not matched to a gene; V was cut back by 4 bases and J by 6 bases. Germline CDR1 MNHNS, CDR2 SASEGT. The CDR3, as DNA: TGTGCCAGCAGTGGACAGGGGAATACGGGGGGGGATGGCTACACCTTC. Translation: CASSGQGNTGGDGYTF.

The V call is TRBV19, the J call TRBJ1-5; a weak D match, TRBD1 (6 bases). This CDR3 has 15 amino acids. V gave up 7 bases and J gave up 6 bases, with 19 bases separating them. Germline loops: CDR1 LNHDA, CDR2 SQIVND (reference sequence). CDR3 sequence reads: CASTLEGGVRQPQHF. DNA for the CDR3: TGTGCCAGTACCCTTGAAGGGGGGGTGCGTCAGCCCCAGCATTTT.

This clone was recorded only once. This chain links TRBV11-3 with TRBJ1-4; D possibly corresponds to TRBD1 (5 bases). Germline CDR1 is SGHNT and CDR2 is YENEEA. The CDR3 extends over 14 amino acids. Trimming took off 5 bases at V and 6 bases at J, with 13 bases between the two ends. Here the CDR3 reads CASSTSRGDEKLFF. Here the CDR3 DNA reads TGTGCCAGCAGCACCAGTAGGGGCGATGAAAAACTGTTTTTT.

V is TRBV29-1 and J is TRBJ2-7, with a weak D call TRBD1 (6 bases). Germline V lookup: CDR1 SQVTM, CDR2 ANQGSEA. The CDR3 is 12 amino acids. V lost 5 bases and J 7 bases, leaving 15 bases between the germline ends. The CDR3 reads CSVLTGSWEQYF. DNA for the CDR3: TGCAGCGTTTTAACAGGGTCTTGGGAGCAGTACTTC.

The rearrangement uses TRBV9 and TRBJ1-6; no clear D. The CDR3 has 14 amino acids. Trimming cost V 0 bases and J 14 bases, with 15 bases left between them. Germline CDR1 and CDR2: SGDLS and YYNGEE. CDR3 sequence reads: CASSVDVGEGSLHF. The DNA of the CDR3 is TGTGCCAGCAGCGTAGATGTCGGGGAAGGGTCCCTCCACTTT.

This rearrangement joins TRBV30 to TRBJ1-5; TRBD1 aligns across 11 bases. CDR3 size: 14 residues. Germline CDR1 reads GTSNPN; CDR2 reads SVGIG (reference sequence). J was trimmed by 7 bases and V by 3 bases; bases with no gene match: 5. This chain's CDR3 is CAWSGQGASQPQHF. DNA of the CDR3: TGTGCCTGGAGCGGACAGGGGGCAAGCCAGCCCCAGCATTTT.

The rearrangement uses TRBV5-1 and TRBJ1-5; a weak D match, TRBD1 (5 bases). Germline CDR1 reads SGHRS; CDR2 reads YFSETQ. This CDR3 region has 13 residues. V dropped 4 bases and J dropped 3 bases, with 8 bases sitting between them. CDR3: CASSTGTNQPQHF. CDR3 nucleotide sequence: TGCGCCAGCAGCACGGGGACCAATCAGCCCCAGCATTTT.

The chain combines TRBV11-2 with TRBJ1-6; weak D call: TRBD1 (5 bases). Germline CDR1 SGHAT, CDR2 FQNNGV. With 1 base removed from V and 7 bases from J, the gap between germline ends came to 11 bases. This CDR3 is 15 amino acids long. This CDR3 reads CASSLGSGRNSPLHF. The DNA for the CDR3 is TGTGCCAGCAGCTTAGGTTCAGGGAGGAATTCACCCCTCCACTTT.

The V call is TRBV7-8, the J call TRBJ1-3; D is unresolved. This CDR3 is built from 15 residues. CDR1 and CDR2 from the germline V gene are SGHVS and FQNEAQ. Trimming took off 6 bases at V and 2 bases at J, with 14 bases between the two ends. The CDR3 region is CASRRDGEAGNTIYF. CDR3 nucleotides: TGTGCCAGCAGGCGCGACGGAGAAGCTGGAAACACCATATATTTT.

The V and J genes are TRBV2 and TRBJ2-5, with TRBD2 matching over 7 bases. V trimming: 7 bases; J trimming: 4 bases; junction bases outside the gene matches: 12. Germline values: CDR1 SNHLY, CDR2 FYNNEI. The CDR3 length is 15 residues. The CDR3 is CASTSAGVAGETQYF. CDR3 nucleotides: TGTGCCAGCACTTCCGCCGGGGTAGCGGGAGAGACCCAGTACTTC.

The gene calls are TRBV6-5 and TRBJ1-1; D remains ambiguous. This CDR3 spans 12 amino acids. Germline V gene sequence: CDR1 MNHEY, CDR2 SVGAGI. V lost 2 bases and J 9 bases, leaving 10 bases between the germline ends. CDR3 nucleotide sequence: TGTGCCAGCAGTTACCCTCCCTCGAAAGCTTTCTTT. This gives the protein CASSYPPSKAFF.

V and J are TRBV5-6 and TRBJ1-5; no firm D call. The CDR3 runs 15 residues. CDR1 and CDR2 from the germline V gene are SGHDT and YYEEEE. V lost 0 bases and J 0 bases, leaving 7 bases between the germline ends. This CDR3 reads CASSLVGSSNQPQHF. The DNA of the CDR3 is TGTGCCAGCAGCTTGGTGGGTTCTAGCAATCAGCCCCAGCATTTT.

This chain joins TRBV6-5 and TRBJ1-2; the match to TRBD1 covers 9 bases. The CDR3 extends over 15 amino acids. CDR1 and CDR2 from the germline V gene are MNHEY and SVGAGI. V shed 6 bases and J 0 bases; nucleotides not matched to a gene: 5. CDR3 DNA sequence: TGTGCCAGCAGATCCGGGACAGGGTCTAACTATGGCTACACCTTC. This sequence encodes CASRSGTGSNYGYTF.

This clone was picked up a small number of times. The V and J genes are TRBV7-6 and TRBJ2-1; no definite D call. Germline assignment: CDR1 SGHVS and CDR2 FNYEAQ. The germline V and J ends were trimmed by 1 base and 0 bases, with 4 bases remaining between them. The CDR3 is 14 residues long. The CDR3 sequence: CASSLVGSYNEQFF. The CDR3 nucleotides are TGTGCCAGCAGCTTAGTCGGCTCCTACAATGAGCAGTTCTTC. Drawing the rest from reference TRBV7-6 and TRBJ2-1, the complete variable domain is GAGVSQSPRYKVTKRGQDVALRCDPISGHVSLYWYRQALGQGPEFLTYFNYEAQQDKSGLPNDRFSAERPEGSISTLTIQRTEQRDSAMYRCASSLVGSYNEQFFGPGTRLTVL.

The chain combines TRBV19 with TRBJ2-2, with a tentative D call TRBD2 (5 bases). V was pared by 4 bases and J by 1 base, with 10 bases between. Looked up from germline, CDR1 is LNHDA and CDR2 is SQIVND (reference sequence). The CDR3 sequence is 15 residues long. CDR3 in amino acids: CASSRSGGNTGELFF. The CDR3 DNA sequence: TGTGCCAGTAGTAGGTCCGGAGGGAACACCGGGGAGCTGTTTTTT.

The rearrangement uses TRBV4-3 and TRBJ2-2; TRBD1 might be the D (6 bases). The germline V gene has CDR1 LGHNA and CDR2 YSLEER. This CDR3 has 14 residues. V lost 6 bases to trimming and J lost 7 bases, with 15 bases between them. CDR3 nucleotide sequence: TGCGCCAGCAGTGGGCAGGGGAGAGGCGGGGAGCTGTTTTTT. Protein: CASSGQGRGGELFF.

In its sample, this clone was seen a few times. V is TRBV10-3 and J is TRBJ2-5; D perhaps matches TRBD2 (6 bases). CDR1 and CDR2 (germline): ENHRY, SYGVKD. The CDR3 runs to 11 residues. Between the trimmed V and J ends, which lost 11 bases and 5 bases, there was a span of 12 bases. CDR3 nucleotide sequence: TGTGCCCTTCTAGCGAAGGAGACCCAGTACTTC. Its protein product is CALLAKETQYF.

The chain couples TRBV6-5 to TRBJ2-7; the match to TRBD1 covers 9 bases. Germline V lookup: CDR1 MNHEY, CDR2 SVGAGI. CDR3 size: 14 residues. V shed 6 bases, J shed 2 bases, and the junction held 5 bases outside the gene matches. The chain's CDR3 is CASRTGGFPYEQYF. The CDR3 DNA follows: TGTGCCAGCAGAACAGGGGGCTTCCCCTACGAGCAGTACTTC.

V usage is TRBV28 and J usage is TRBJ1-1; no firm D call. The ends were cut back, 2 bases at V and 4 bases at J, with 5 bases in the middle. Per the germline V gene, CDR1 is MDHEN and CDR2 is SYDVKM. The CDR3 totals 12 residues. This chain's CDR3 is CASSLGFTEAFF. The CDR3 bases are TGTGCCAGCAGTTTAGGTTTCACTGAAGCTTTCTTT.